This T cell receptor (beta chain) was recovered during a study of memory B cells and T cells in multiple sclerosis. Separate sequencing covered autoproliferating (CFSE-dim) and non-proliferating (CFSE-high) T cells from stimulus-free culture. Replicate wells were pooled after more than 6 days of stimulus-free culture of some 55 million CFSE-labeled PBMCs. Trimming removed 2 bases at V and 4 bases at J, with 17 bases between. This CDR3 comprises 16 residues. Germline V gene sequence: CDR1 MGHDK, CDR2 SYGVNS. With regard to this clone: Its antigen is currently unknown.

Study-wide results and caveats: Shared clonotype counts depended on differing compartment clone-set sizes and were normalized.

Here immunoSEQ multiplex PCR was the method, and the copy in TCRdb shows in-frame clones only, minus some. The data show around 50,000 clones, about 80% seen once. The sequencing input was PBMCs from blood kept in culture. The TCR was taken from a human donor with multiple sclerosis. The rearrangement links TRBV25-1 to TRBJ1-2; tentatively, D is TRBD1 (6 bases). The CDR3 coding sequence is TGTGCCAGCAGTGAAGGGGGCGGGGGAGGTCTCTATGGCTACACCTTC. Protein sequence: CASSEGGGGGLYGYTF.